These 15 T cell receptor beta chains originate from one sample sequenced in a study of blood T cell repertoires in COVID-19. TCRdb's table, derived via immunoSEQ multiplex PCR, lists solely in-frame clones and lacks some. Among about 120,000 clones listed, approximately 86% were seen once. Sequences were obtained from peripheral blood. These receptors were collected from a man between 35 and 55 years old with acute or convalescent COVID-19.

This chain links TRBV19 with TRBJ2-2, with a possible D match to TRBD1 (5 bases). This CDR3 spans 14 amino acids. CDR1 is LNHDA and CDR2 is SQIVND in the germline V gene (reference sequence). V was cut by 10 bases and J by 1 base, with 13 bases left in between. In nucleotides, the CDR3 is TGTGCCACCCCCCGGCAGGGGAACACCGGGGAGCTGTTTTTT. Its protein product is CATPRQGNTGELFF.

CDR3 region: CASSLQAGQGKNEQFF. The CDR3 nucleotides are TGTGCCAGCAGCCTTCAAGCGGGACAGGGCAAGAATGAGCAGTTCTTC. J is TRBJ2-1 and V is TRBV7-9; 9 bases agree with TRBD1. V lost 5 bases to trimming and J lost 7 bases; unmatched junction nucleotides: 12. This CDR3 is built from 16 residues. Looked up from germline, CDR1 is SEHNR and CDR2 is FQNEAQ (reference sequence).

This chain connects TRBV7-9 to TRBJ1-2; perhaps TRBD1 as D (6 bases). In germline, CDR1 is SEHNR, CDR2 FQNEAQ (reference sequence). Trimming took off 3 bases at V and 7 bases at J, with 12 bases between the two ends. CDR3 length: 13 residues. The CDR3 loop reads CASSLSGVAGYTF. The CDR3 DNA is TGTGCCAGCAGCTTGTCAGGGGTGGCTGGCTACACCTTC.

Of note for this clone: One end of the junction is discordant with germline, which a read error may explain. V is TRBV29-1 and J is TRBJ2-7; weak D call: TRBD2 (7 bases). CDR3 size: 12 residues. CDR1 is SQVTM, CDR2 ANQGSEA, per germline. This CDR3 reads CSAEGGEGEQYF. The DNA of the CDR3 is TGCAGCGCTGAAGGGGGGGAGGGCGAGCAGTACTTC.

This clone appeared once. The DNA for the CDR3 is TGTGCCAGCTCCCGGGACTACCTTAACAATGAGCAGTTCTTC. This translates into CASSRDYLNNEQFF. This chain links TRBV7-7 with TRBJ2-1; 7 bases fit TRBD2. Per germline, CDR1 SSHAT and CDR2 FNYEAQ (reference sequence). This CDR3 is built from 14 residues. Unmatched junction bases numbered 9, after V lost 8 bases and J lost 5 bases.

CDR3 bases: TGTGCCAGCAGCTGGGGGACTACCTCCTACGAGCAGTACTTC. Translating gives CASSWGTTSYEQYF. This rearrangement joins TRBV5-4 to TRBJ2-7, with TRBD2 matching 7 bases. V lost 3 bases, J lost 0 bases, and 3 bases stayed unmatched. The CDR3 consists of 14 residues. Germline assignment: CDR1 SGHNT and CDR2 YYREEE (reference sequence).

The chain links TRBV7-3 to TRBJ1-1, with TRBD1 as a possible D gene (6 bases). V was clipped by 5 bases and J by 6 bases, with 10 bases between them. CDR3 size: 12 residues. Germline CDR1 is SGHTA and CDR2 is FQGTGA. For the CDR3, the DNA is TGTGCCAGCAGCGGGGGCCGTGCTGAAGCTTTCTTT. Residues: CASSGGRAEAFF.

In this sample, this clone turned up once. This chain uses TRBV19 with TRBJ2-3; possible D gene TRBD1, 5 bases. Germline lookup yields CDR1 LNHDA and CDR2 SQIVND (reference sequence). Trimming removed 9 bases from V and 4 bases from J, with 17 bases in between. The CDR3 loop spans 14 amino acids. The CDR3, as DNA: TGTGCCAGCCGCCCCTCAGGGTTCCCAGATACGCAGTATTTT. Translated, it gives CASRPSGFPDTQYF. Combining the CDR3 with reference TRBV19 and TRBJ2-3 gives the whole variable domain DGGITQSPKYLFRKEGQNVTLSCEQNLNHDAMYWYRQDPGQGLRLIYYSQIVNDFQKGDIAEGYSVSREKKESFPLTVTSAQKNPTAFYLCASRPSGFPDTQYFGPGTRLTVL.

The chain uses TRBV11-2 and TRBJ2-3; D remains unclear. Germline V CDR1 and CDR2: SGHAT, FQNNGV. V lost 5 bases and J 0 bases, leaving 18 bases between the germline ends. This CDR3 spans 17 amino acids. CDR3 loop: CASSRSETPRSTDTQYF. Written as DNA, the CDR3 is TGTGCCAGCAGCCGATCTGAGACTCCTCGAAGCACAGATACGCAGTATTTT.

The CDR3 DNA is TGTGCCAGCAGTTCGGTTGAAAAACTGTTTTTT. Translating gives CASSSVEKLFF. This chain connects TRBV12-3 or TRBV12-4 to TRBJ1-4; D unresolved. The CDR3 loop spans 11 amino acids. Trimming took 4 bases from V and 7 from J, leaving 4 bases between them.

This clone is medium-sized within its sample. The CDR3: CASSQELDSFGGYTF. CDR3 in DNA: TGCGCCAGCAGCCAGGAACTTGACAGTTTTGGGGGCTACACCTTC. The rearrangement joins TRBV4-1 to TRBJ1-2; D is possibly TRBD1 (5 bases). Deletions cut 3 bases from V and 8 bases from J, with 19 bases between. CDR1 is MGHRA and CDR2 is YSYEKL in the germline V gene. The CDR3 sequence is 15 residues long.

This clone was observed a few times. The CDR3 region is CASSFRDRGGEQYF. The CDR3 nucleotides are TGTGCCAGCAGCTTCCGGGACAGGGGGGGCGAGCAGTACTTC. The chain joins TRBV5-5 to TRBJ2-7; TRBD1 matches at 11 bases. Germline-derived CDR1 and CDR2 are SGHKS and YYEKEE (reference sequence). J gave up 6 bases and V 2 bases, and 4 bases lay outside the gene matches. This CDR3 is built from 14 residues. The whole variable domain, filled in from reference TRBV5-5 and TRBJ2-7, reads DAGVTQSPTHLIKTRGQQVTLRCSPISGHKSVSWYQQVLGQGPQFIFQYYEKEERGRGNFPDRFSARQFPNYSSELNVNALLLGDSALYLCASSFRDRGGEQYFGPGTRLTVT.

The chain links TRBV27 to TRBJ1-1; 7 bases are a match to TRBD1. Germline V CDR1 and CDR2: MNHEY, SMNVEV (reference sequence). V was clipped by 1 base and J by 5 bases; unmatched bases: 4. The CDR3 sequence is 14 residues long. Here the CDR3 DNA reads TGTGCCAGCAGTTTATTCCCAGGGGGGACTGAAGCTTTCTTT. Protein product: CASSLFPGGTEAFF.

The chain has TRBV27 and TRBJ2-7; D gene ambiguous. Trimming took off 3 bases at V and 1 base at J, with 7 bases between the two ends. The CDR3 runs 13 residues. The germline CDR1 and CDR2 sequences are MNHEY and SMNVEV (reference sequence). The CDR3 loop is CASSFAGSYEQYF. The CDR3 bases are TGTGCCAGCAGTTTCGCCGGGTCCTACGAGCAGTACTTC.

V usage is TRBV18 and J usage is TRBJ1-5, with TRBD1 matching 7 bases. CDR1 and CDR2 (germline): KGHSH, LQKENI. V lost 3 bases, J lost 2 bases, and 4 bases stayed unmatched. This CDR3 has 15 residues. The CDR3 is CASSPPTGGNQPQHF. CDR3 bases: TGTGCCAGCTCACCCCCTACAGGGGGCAATCAGCCCCAGCATTTT.